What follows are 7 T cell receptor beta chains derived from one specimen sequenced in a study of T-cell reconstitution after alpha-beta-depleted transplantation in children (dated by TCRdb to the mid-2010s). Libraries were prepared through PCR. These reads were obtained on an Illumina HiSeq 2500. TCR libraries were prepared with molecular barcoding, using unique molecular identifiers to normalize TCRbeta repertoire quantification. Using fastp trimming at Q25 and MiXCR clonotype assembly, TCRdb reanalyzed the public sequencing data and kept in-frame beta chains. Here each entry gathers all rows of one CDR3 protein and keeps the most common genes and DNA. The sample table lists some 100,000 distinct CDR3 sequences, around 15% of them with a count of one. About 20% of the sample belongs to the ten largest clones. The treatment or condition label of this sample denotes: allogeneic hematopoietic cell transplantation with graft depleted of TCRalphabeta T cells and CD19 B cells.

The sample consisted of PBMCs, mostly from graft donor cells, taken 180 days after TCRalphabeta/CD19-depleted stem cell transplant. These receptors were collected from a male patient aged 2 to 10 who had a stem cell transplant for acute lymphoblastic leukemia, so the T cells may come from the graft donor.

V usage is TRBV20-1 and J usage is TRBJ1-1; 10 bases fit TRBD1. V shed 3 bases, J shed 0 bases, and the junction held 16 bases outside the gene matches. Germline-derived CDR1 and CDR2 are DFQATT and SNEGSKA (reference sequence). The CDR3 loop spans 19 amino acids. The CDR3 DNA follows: TGCAGTGCTAGTAACGACCCGGGACAGGGGTTCGGAATGAACACTGAAGCTTTCTTT. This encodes CSASNDPGQGFGMNTEAFF.

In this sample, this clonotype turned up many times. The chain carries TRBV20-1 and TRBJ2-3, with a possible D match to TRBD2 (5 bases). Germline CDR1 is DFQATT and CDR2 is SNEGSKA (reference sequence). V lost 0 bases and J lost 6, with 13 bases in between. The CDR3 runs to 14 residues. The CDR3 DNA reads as TGCAGTGCTAGAGACACTAGAGGTCAGGATACGCAGTATTTT. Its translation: CSARDTRGQDTQYF.

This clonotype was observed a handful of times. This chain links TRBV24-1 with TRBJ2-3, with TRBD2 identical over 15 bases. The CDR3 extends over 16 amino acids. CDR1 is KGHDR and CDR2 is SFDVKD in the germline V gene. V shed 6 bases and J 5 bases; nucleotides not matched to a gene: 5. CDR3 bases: TGTGCCACCAGTCGGCCGGGACTAGCGGGGGGAGATACGCAGTATTTT. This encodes CATSRPGLAGGDTQYF.

As DNA, the CDR3 is TGCAGCGTTACGGGGAGGGAGCGCTGGGACAATGAGCAGTTCTTC. It yields the protein CSVTGRERWDNEQFF. V gene TRBV29-1 combines with J gene TRBJ2-1; 7 bases are shared with TRBD2. The V segment lost 5 bases and the J segment 5 bases; nucleotides outside the gene matches: 12. The CDR3 consists of 15 residues. In germline, CDR1 is SQVTM, CDR2 ANQGSEA.

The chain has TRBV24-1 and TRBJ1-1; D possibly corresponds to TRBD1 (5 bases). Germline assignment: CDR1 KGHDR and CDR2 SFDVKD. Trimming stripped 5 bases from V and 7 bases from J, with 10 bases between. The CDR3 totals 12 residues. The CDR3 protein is CATSGGHGEAFF. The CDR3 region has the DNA TGTGCCACCAGTGGAGGACACGGTGAAGCTTTCTTT.

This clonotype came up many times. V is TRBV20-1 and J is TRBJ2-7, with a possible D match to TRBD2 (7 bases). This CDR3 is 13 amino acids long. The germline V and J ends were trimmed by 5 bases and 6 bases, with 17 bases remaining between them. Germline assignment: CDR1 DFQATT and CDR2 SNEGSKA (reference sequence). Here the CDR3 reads CSAARRGGSEQYF. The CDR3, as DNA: TGCAGTGCTGCGAGAAGGGGGGGGAGCGAGCAGTACTTC.

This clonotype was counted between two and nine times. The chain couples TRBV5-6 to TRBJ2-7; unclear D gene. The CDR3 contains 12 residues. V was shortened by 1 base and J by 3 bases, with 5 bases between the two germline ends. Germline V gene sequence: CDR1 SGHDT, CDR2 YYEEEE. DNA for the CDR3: TGTGCCAGCAGCTTGACAGACTACGAGCAGTACTTC. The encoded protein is CASSLTDYEQYF.